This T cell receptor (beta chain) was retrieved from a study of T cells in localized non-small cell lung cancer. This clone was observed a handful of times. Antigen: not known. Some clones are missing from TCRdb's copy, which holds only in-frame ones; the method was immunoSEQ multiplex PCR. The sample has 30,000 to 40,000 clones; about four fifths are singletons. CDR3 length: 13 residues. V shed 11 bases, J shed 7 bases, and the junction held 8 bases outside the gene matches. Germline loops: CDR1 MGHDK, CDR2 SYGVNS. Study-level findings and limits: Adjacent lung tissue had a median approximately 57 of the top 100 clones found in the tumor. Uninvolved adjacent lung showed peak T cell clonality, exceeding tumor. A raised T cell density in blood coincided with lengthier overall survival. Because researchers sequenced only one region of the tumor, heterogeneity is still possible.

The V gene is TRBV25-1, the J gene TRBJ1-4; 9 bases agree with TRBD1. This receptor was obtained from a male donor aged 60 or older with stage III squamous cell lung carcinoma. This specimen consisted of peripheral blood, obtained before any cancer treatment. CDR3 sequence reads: CAAAADRGEKLFF. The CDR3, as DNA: TGTGCCGCCGCGGCGGACAGGGGTGAAAAACTGTTTTTT.